A selection of T cell receptor beta chains follows, all from one sample in a study of cytomegalovirus exposure and HLA in healthy donors. Repertoires were generated with immunoSEQ multiplex PCR, while TCRdb's copy carries only in-frame clones and drops some. Here the sample spans about 170,000 clones, roughly 80% being singletons. The material sequenced was PBMCs. Receptors were obtained from a man between 25 and 39 years old in good health and CMV-seropositive. Each CDR3 is given with its conserved first and last residue. Fields, in order: V gene, CDR3 length, CDR3 protein.

v_call: TRBV5-8; cdr3_length: 16; cdr3_aa: CASSLFTTGHQTEAFF
v_call: TRBV2; cdr3_length: 13; cdr3_aa: CASSLLNRFEAFF
v_call: TRBV5-6; cdr3_length: 14; cdr3_aa: CASSWGQGIEGYTF
v_call: TRBV25-1; cdr3_length: 18; cdr3_aa: CASSEYPPSKEVNTEAFF
v_call: TRBV5-4; cdr3_length: 12; cdr3_aa: CASSLGPNKQYF
v_call: TRBV11-3; cdr3_length: 14; cdr3_aa: CASSPGTGVPEQFF
v_call: TRBV5-1; cdr3_length: 17; cdr3_aa: CASSLYISSGAPGELFF
v_call: TRBV5-4; cdr3_length: 13; cdr3_aa: CASSRNEEDTQYF
v_call: TRBV5-1; cdr3_length: 14; cdr3_aa: CASSWNTGHTEAFF
v_call: TRBV5-5; cdr3_length: 18; cdr3_aa: CASSLARTSGRTHYEQYF
v_call: TRBV6-5; cdr3_length: 15; cdr3_aa: CASSYVGQKTDTQYF
v_call: TRBV2; cdr3_length: 14; cdr3_aa: CASSEVQGVTEAFF
v_call: TRBV28; cdr3_length: 14; cdr3_aa: CASRTGSTGVPQHF
v_call: TRBV7-9; cdr3_length: 15; cdr3_aa: CASSLAQGRATEAFF
v_call: TRBV27; cdr3_length: 13; cdr3_aa: CASSYRGGGGYTF
v_call: TRBV7-9; cdr3_length: 11; cdr3_aa: CASTSGNEQFF
v_call: TRBV7-8; cdr3_length: 19; cdr3_aa: CASSLGGTSGGADTGELFF
v_call: TRBV7-9; cdr3_length: 15; cdr3_aa: CASSLAVQGNTEAFF
v_call: TRBV4-2; cdr3_length: 12; cdr3_aa: CASSQDRNEQFF
v_call: TRBV2; cdr3_length: 12; cdr3_aa: CASRPELTEAFF
v_call: TRBV7-9; cdr3_length: 18; cdr3_aa: CASSSEPGTSGGANEQFF
v_call: TRBV6-5; cdr3_length: 15; cdr3_aa: CASRPAGLVADEQFF
v_call: TRBV5-1; cdr3_length: 16; cdr3_aa: CASSFTPVSGTDTIYF
v_call: TRBV11-2; cdr3_length: 17; cdr3_aa: CASSLGGTSGVYNEQFF
v_call: TRBV19; cdr3_length: 14; cdr3_aa: CASSRGTSDNEQFF
v_call: TRBV5-4; cdr3_length: 15; cdr3_aa: CASRLAGGSSYEQYF
v_call: TRBV7-9; cdr3_length: 14; cdr3_aa: CASSLGSGRNEQFF
v_call: TRBV11-3; cdr3_length: 18; cdr3_aa: CASSLGGLAGVRQETQYF
v_call: TRBV6-5; cdr3_length: 13; cdr3_aa: CASRHDRPGELFF
v_call: TRBV12-5; cdr3_length: 18; cdr3_aa: CASGSIPLEGQGGSPLHF
v_call: TRBV14; cdr3_length: 16; cdr3_aa: CASSQDLGLAAETQYF
v_call: TRBV6-1; cdr3_length: 13; cdr3_aa: CASSVTFQETQYF
v_call: TRBV7-3; cdr3_length: 15; cdr3_aa: CASSLRDSYQETQYF
v_call: TRBV7-3; cdr3_length: 17; cdr3_aa: CASSTVGGASGANVLTF
v_call: TRBV28; cdr3_length: 15; cdr3_aa: CASSSMGTENTEAFF
v_call: TRBV30; cdr3_length: 11; cdr3_aa: CASVSTGELFF
v_call: TRBV28; cdr3_length: 12; cdr3_aa: CATEGLDETQYF
v_call: TRBV4-1; cdr3_length: 17; cdr3_aa: CASSQGLGTGSTDTQYF
v_call: TRBV9; cdr3_length: 15; cdr3_aa: CASSLLGTKTDTQYF
v_call: TRBV27; cdr3_length: 16; cdr3_aa: CATTQVRGAHYNEQFF
v_call: TRBV23-1; cdr3_length: 15; cdr3_aa: CASSQEEESNQPQHF
v_call: TRBV19; cdr3_length: 14; cdr3_aa: CASSIDQGSGELFF
v_call: TRBV7-2; cdr3_length: 15; cdr3_aa: CASSLEDRGKNTIYF
v_call: TRBV19; cdr3_length: 13; cdr3_aa: CASSNGQEFGYTF
v_call: TRBV9; cdr3_length: 16; cdr3_aa: CASSVTQGSGANVLTF
v_call: TRBV6-1; cdr3_length: 15; cdr3_aa: CASSGTGEMNSPLHF
v_call: TRBV1; cdr3_length: 15; cdr3_aa: CTSSQAGDRGYEQYF
v_call: TRBV11-2; cdr3_length: 19; cdr3_aa: CASSLQGVASGGAHNEQFF
v_call: TRBV6-5; cdr3_length: 15; cdr3_aa: CASSPILTGDYGYTF
v_call: TRBV5-1; cdr3_length: 15; cdr3_aa: CASSRTGGGRYGYTF